This T cell receptor (beta chain) derives from a study of lymphopenia after photon versus proton radiotherapy. Study-level findings and limits: Larger post-nadir TCR diversity loss correlated inversely with survival in deceased patients.

This clone was observed a single time. Its antigen is not known. Sequencing used immunoSEQ multiplex PCR; TCRdb keeps in-frame clones, though not all of them. The sample yields 26,000 or so clones, approximately 85% seen once. Germline CDR1 reads LNHDA; CDR2 reads SQIVND (reference sequence). The CDR3 runs 15 residues. Trimming at V came to 5 bases and at J to 3 bases, leaving 7 bases not matched to a gene. This clonotype was obtained from a man in his thirties or forties with gastric cancer. This chain connects TRBV19 to TRBJ2-7; the match to TRBD1 covers 10 bases. The sequencing here drew on peripheral blood, taken from a patient treated with photon-based radiotherapy. In DNA, the CDR3 is TGTGCCAGTAGTCCCAGACAGGGGGCCAGCTACGAGCAGTACTTC. Its translation is CASSPRQGASYEQYF.